What follows are 8 T cell receptor beta chains derived from one specimen sequenced in a study of shared clonotypes between healthy human individuals. TCRdb's copy holds only in-frame clones and misses some; the assay was immunoSEQ multiplex PCR. The profile covers some 1.5 million clones, with under 99% appearing a single time and around 0.45% taken by the ten largest. Sequencing was carried out using naive CD4+ T cells sorted from blood. Subset given: CD45RA+ positively selected. The receptors derive from a man aged 25 to 40 in good health.

The CDR3 nucleotides read TGTGCCAGCAGCTTAAGCGGCTTCGGCACAGATACGCAGTATTTT. Translation: CASSLSGFGTDTQYF. V gene TRBV5-4 combines with J gene TRBJ2-3; maybe TRBD2 (5 bases). The CDR3 runs to 15 residues. Trimming cost V 2 bases and J 1 base, with 11 bases left between them. Germline loops: CDR1 SGHNT, CDR2 YYREEE (reference sequence).

The genes are TRBV29-1 and TRBJ1-2, with D unresolved. Germline V gene sequence: CDR1 SQVTM, CDR2 ANQGSEA. CDR3 length equals 15 residues. Trimming pared 4 bases from V and 3 bases from J, leaving 18 bases between. For the CDR3, the DNA is TGCAGCGTTGGGAAACAAGGAGAGAAGGACTATGGCTACACCTTC. Its translation: CSVGKQGEKDYGYTF.

V is TRBV29-1 and J is TRBJ2-7; D is perhaps TRBD1 (5 bases). Trimming took 4 bases from V and 3 from J, leaving 13 bases between them. The germline CDR1 and CDR2 sequences are SQVTM and ANQGSEA. The length of the CDR3 is 13 residues. Here the CDR3 reads CSVGTGRGYEQYF. The CDR3 nucleotides are TGCAGCGTTGGAACAGGCCGAGGCTACGAGCAGTACTTC.

V usage is TRBV29-1 and J usage is TRBJ2-2; D perhaps matches TRBD1 (5 bases). Trimming pared 1 base from V and 0 bases from J, leaving 12 bases between. Germline-derived CDR1 and CDR2 are SQVTM and ANQGSEA. The CDR3 is 16 residues long. The CDR3 DNA reads TGCAGCGTTGAAGGCCGAAGGGGATCGAACACCGGGGAGCTGTTTTTT. Protein product: CSVEGRRGSNTGELFF.

The chain has TRBV11-2 and TRBJ2-7; 8 bases agree with TRBD2. CDR1 and CDR2 (germline): SGHAT, FQNNGV. The CDR3 has 14 amino acids. V trimming: 5 bases; J trimming: 6 bases; junction bases outside the gene matches: 9. The chain's CDR3 is CASSNRLARAEQYF. DNA for the CDR3: TGTGCCAGCAGCAACAGACTAGCGAGGGCCGAGCAGTACTTC. The full variable domain, rest sourced from reference TRBV11-2 and TRBJ2-7, is EAGVAQSPRYKIIEKRQSVAFWCNPISGHATLYWYQQILGQGPKLLIQFQNNGVVDDSQLPKDRFSAERLKGVDSTLKIQPAKLEDSAVYLCASSNRLARAEQYFGPGTRLTVT.

The V call is TRBV7-2, the J call TRBJ2-1; TRBD2 matches 10 bases. The CDR3 loop spans 15 amino acids. V gave up 6 bases and J gave up 3 bases; unmatched junction bases: 5. The germline CDR1 and CDR2 sequences are SGHTA and FQGNSA. CDR3 nucleotide sequence: TGTGCCAGCAGGACCGGACTAGCGGACTACAATGAGCAGTTCTTC. This encodes CASRTGLADYNEQFF.

This chain uses TRBV28 with TRBJ2-1, with D possibly being TRBD2 (6 bases). In germline, CDR1 is MDHEN, CDR2 SYDVKM. V lost 1 base to trimming and J lost 0 bases, with 13 bases between them. The CDR3 extends over 17 amino acids. The CDR3 region is CASSLFPVGSSYNEQFF. CDR3 bases: TGTGCCAGCAGTTTATTCCCGGTCGGGAGCTCCTACAATGAGCAGTTCTTC.

This clone occurred once. This chain links TRBV30 with TRBJ2-3, with D hard to call. The CDR3 runs 15 residues. Germline V gene lookup returns CDR1 GTSNPN and CDR2 SVGIG (reference sequence). The V and J ends lost 3 bases and 6 bases respectively, with 19 bases between them. In DNA form, the CDR3 reads TGTGCCTGGAGGATAGGGCGCCTTAGGTGGGATACGCAGTATTTT. This translates into CAWRIGRLRWDTQYF. Full variable domain (missing parts from reference TRBV30 and TRBJ2-3): SQTIHQWPATLVQPVGSPLSLECTVEGTSNPNLYWYRQAAGRGLQLLFYSVGIGQISSEVPQNLSASRPQDRQFILSSKKLLLSDSGFYLCAWRIGRLRWDTQYFGPGTRLTVL.